The 18 T cell receptor beta chains listed next were all sequenced from one sample in a study of regulatory T cells in long-lasting Graves disease. Relying on iRepertoire HTBI primers and Arm-PCR of CDR3 regions, the team built TCR beta libraries. TCRdb reprocessed the multiplex PCR reads via MiXCR and lists one record per CDR3 protein. Seen here are some 370,000 distinct CDR3 sequences, about 20% observed once, and the top ten hold around 21%. This sample's time point: persistent/refractory GD, antithyroid drugs over 5 years with positive TRAb. Researchers made the TCR library from RNA that was extracted from PBMCs. This sample comprised peripheral blood mononuclear cells (PBMCs), obtained when the disease was refractory, from a patient treated with antithyroid drugs. The receptors come from a female donor with Graves disease.

This chain connects TRBV11-2 to TRBJ2-7, with D maybe TRBD2 (6 bases). The CDR3 is made up of 14 amino acids. V lost 7 bases, J lost 0 bases, and 13 bases lay in between. Germline CDR1 reads SGHAT; CDR2 reads FQNNGV. CDR3 DNA sequence: TGTGCCAGCAACCTGGGGGGAAGCTCCTACGAGCAGTACTTC. Its translation: CASNLGGSSYEQYF.

With regard to this clonotype: Just one base apart from a much larger clone, this may be a read error. The gene calls are TRBV13 and TRBJ1-1; D remains ambiguous. Looked up from germline, CDR1 is PRHDT and CDR2 is FYEKMQ (reference sequence). The CDR3 has 13 residues. V was clipped by 9 bases and J by 1 base, with 12 bases between them. The CDR3 sequence is CARSKRGNTEAFF. CDR3 coding DNA: TGTGCCAGGAGCAAGCGGGGGAACACTGAAGCTTTCTTT. The variable domain in full, with the rest retrieved from reference TRBV13 and TRBJ1-1, is AAGVIQSPRHLIKEKRETATLKCYPIPRHDTVYWYQQGPGQDPQFLISFYEKMQSDKGSIPDRFSAQQFSDYHSELNMSSLELGDSALYFCARSKRGNTEAFFGQGTRLTVV.

This clonotype was seen only a few times. The chain recombines TRBV7-3 with TRBJ2-5; no firm D call. With the DNA end fitting TRBJ2-1 better, the J assignment may be wrong. There are 12 residues in the CDR3. Germline CDR1 SGHTA, CDR2 FQGTGA. In DNA, the CDR3 is TGTGCCAGCAGCTTAAGTGACAATGAGCAGTTCTTC. This encodes CASSLSDNEQFF.

This clonotype was found a few times. The chain recombines TRBV19 with TRBJ1-1, with 8 bases matching TRBD1. Trimming cost V 6 bases and J 5 bases; bases outside gene matches: 11. The V gene's germline CDR1 is LNHDA and CDR2 SQIVND (reference sequence). This CDR3 contains 15 residues. The CDR3, as DNA: TGTGCCAGTAGCCGACAGGGGATAAAGAGGACTGAAGCTTTCTTT. This gives the protein CASSRQGIKRTEAFF.

Ten or more counts support this clonotype. V usage is TRBV11-2 and J usage is TRBJ1-1, with D tentatively TRBD1 (6 bases). The CDR3 is 14 residues long. V lost 3 bases and J lost 4, with 12 bases in between. CDR1 is SGHAT, CDR2 FQNNGV, per germline. The CDR3, as DNA: TGTGCCAGCAGCTTCGGGGGGCCCCCCACTGAAGCTTTCTTT. It translates to CASSFGGPPTEAFF.

This clonotype has just one count. A much larger clone lies a single base off, so this may be a read error. The chain uses TRBV28 and TRBJ1-1; a weak D match, TRBD1 (6 bases). With 4 bases removed from V and 4 bases from J, the gap between germline ends came to 22 bases. The CDR3 sequence is 17 residues long. Per the germline V gene, CDR1 is MDHEN and CDR2 is SYDVKM. The DNA of the CDR3 is TGTGCCAGCAGTTACTCTGTCCTGGACAGCTTCCTCACTGAAGCTTTCTTT. Translation: CASSYSVLDSFLTEAFF.

The chain recombines TRBV27 with TRBJ2-5; maybe TRBD1 (5 bases). The CDR3 is made up of 13 amino acids. In germline, CDR1 is MNHEY, CDR2 SMNVEV (reference sequence). Trimming took off 7 bases at V and 3 bases at J, with 12 bases between the two ends. DNA of the CDR3: TGTGCCAGCAAAGGGGCTAATGAAGAGACCCAGTACTTC. This encodes CASKGANEETQYF.

In its sample, this clonotype was seen many times. This chain joins TRBV2 and TRBJ2-4, with TRBD2 matching over 8 bases. V lost 7 bases to trimming and J lost 7 bases; unmatched junction nucleotides: 9. This CDR3 comprises 14 residues. The germline gives CDR1 SNHLY, CDR2 FYNNEI. The CDR3 DNA reads as TGTGCCAGCACCCCGGGGGGGCCGCCCAACATTCAGTACTTC. This sequence encodes CASTPGGPPNIQYF.

Comments on this clonotype: This may be a read error, as it is one base from a much larger clone. The rearrangement joins TRBV6-1 to TRBJ1-1; tentatively, D is TRBD1 (5 bases). This CDR3 has 15 residues. Germline CDR1 reads MNHNS; CDR2 reads SASEGT. CDR3 sequence: CTSSEPAGIRAEAFF. The CDR3 coding sequence is TGTACCAGCAGTGAACCCGCAGGGATTCGGGCTGAAGCTTTCTTT.

About this clonotype itself: A much bigger clone sits one base away, suggesting this may be a read error. The chain employs TRBV11-2 and TRBJ1-1; 9 bases are shared with TRBD1. Germline lookup yields CDR1 SGHAT and CDR2 FQNNGV. The trim removed 1 base at V and 11 bases at J, leaving 2 bases unmatched. The CDR3 is made up of 12 amino acids. CDR3 DNA sequence: TGTGCCAGCAGCTTAGGGGACAGGGTTGCTTTCTTT. The encoded protein is CASSLGDRVAFF.

The J gene is TRBJ1-1, the V gene TRBV28, with 8 bases matching TRBD1. V dropped 6 bases and J dropped 1; count of bases not matched to a gene: 10. Germline lookup yields CDR1 MDHEN and CDR2 SYDVKM. This CDR3 contains 16 residues. The CDR3 is CASSQDSGQGNTEAFF. Written as DNA, the CDR3 is TGTGCCAGCAGCCAAGATTCCGGACAGGGGAACACTGAAGCTTTCTTT.

The rearrangement links TRBV12-3 or TRBV12-4 to TRBJ2-5, with TRBD2 as a possible D gene (6 bases). The ends were cut back, 3 bases at V and 5 bases at J, with 25 bases in the middle. The CDR3 has 18 residues. The CDR3 region is CASSFGTLYLGSGETQYF. The CDR3 DNA follows: TGTGCCAGCAGTTTCGGAACCCTCTATCTCGGGAGCGGTGAGACCCAGTACTTC.

This clonotype was picked up many times. The chain couples TRBV27 to TRBJ1-5, with D unclear. CDR1 is MNHEY and CDR2 is SMNVEV in the germline V gene (reference sequence). The CDR3 is made up of 16 amino acids. Trimming shortened V by 6 bases and J by 0 bases, and 15 bases separated the two germline ends. CDR3 sequence (DNA): TGTGCCAGCAGATCATATACCGATAATAGCAATCAGCCCCAGCATTTT. It encodes CASRSYTDNSNQPQHF.

This clonotype was detected many times. This rearrangement joins TRBV19 to TRBJ2-7; 9 nucleotides line up with TRBD1. The length of the CDR3 is 14 residues. The ends lost 9 bases at V and 3 bases at J; junction bases unmatched: 9. From germline, CDR1 is LNHDA and CDR2 SQIVND (reference sequence). CDR3 residues: CASSPGTGFYEQYF. CDR3 nucleotide sequence: TGTGCCAGCAGCCCAGGGACAGGGTTCTACGAGCAGTACTTC.

This clonotype was recorded many times. The rearrangement joins TRBV11-2 to TRBJ1-2, with a possible D match to TRBD1 (6 bases). This CDR3 is built from 15 residues. CDR1 SGHAT and CDR2 FQNNGV come from the germline V gene. V gave up 5 bases and J gave up 3 bases, with 16 bases separating them. The CDR3 region is CASSPSPGTYYGYTF. CDR3 nucleotides: TGTGCCAGCAGCCCCTCGCCTGGGACATACTATGGCTACACCTTC.

Of note for this clonotype: Just one base apart from a much larger clone, this may be a read error. J is TRBJ2-5 and V is TRBV7-9, with a possible D match to TRBD1 (6 bases). Looked up from germline, CDR1 is SEHNR and CDR2 is FQNEAQ (reference sequence). V lost 5 bases and J 5 bases, leaving 15 bases between the germline ends. The CDR3 has 14 residues. CDR3: CASSPEQGFETQYF. CDR3 bases: TGTGCCAGCAGCCCCGAACAGGGTTTTGAGACCCAGTACTTC.

The CDR3, as DNA: TGTGCCAGCAGCTTACGCGGGAGCTCCTACAATGAGCAGTTCTTC. This gives the protein CASSLRGSSYNEQFF. The chain joins TRBV11-1 to TRBJ2-1, with 7 nucleotides matching TRBD2. Unmatched junction bases numbered 1, after V lost 2 bases and J lost 0 bases. Germline CDR1 is SGHAT and CDR2 is FQDESV (reference sequence). This CDR3 comprises 15 residues.

This clonotype was detected many times. V usage is TRBV7-3 and J usage is TRBJ2-2, with a possible D match to TRBD1 (5 bases). Trimming cost V 4 bases and J 5 bases, with 11 bases left between them. CDR3 length: 14 residues. From germline, CDR1 is SGHTA and CDR2 FQGTGA. The CDR3 coding sequence is TGTGCCAGCAGCTCCGACAGTTCTACCGGGGAGCTGTTTTTT. This encodes CASSSDSSTGELFF.